The 26 T cell receptor beta chains below all came from one sample that was sequenced in a study of blood T cell repertoires in COVID-19. Generated by immunoSEQ multiplex PCR, the TCRdb table keeps only in-frame clones and is missing some. The table shows 250,000 or so clones, with roughly 84% occurring only once. The specimen sequenced was peripheral blood. The receptor set was obtained from a woman aged 40 to 55 who had recovered from COVID-19.

This chain connects TRBV2 to TRBJ1-6; 11 bases agree with TRBD1. Trimming took 3 bases from V and 9 from J; bases not matched to a gene: 1. Per germline, CDR1 SNHLY and CDR2 FYNNEI. The CDR3 extends over 14 amino acids. CDR3 nucleotides: TGTGCCAGCAGTGAGGGACAGGGGGTTTCACCCCTCCACTTT. Protein sequence: CASSEGQGVSPLHF. Looking up the rest from reference TRBV2 and TRBJ1-6 gives the full variable domain: EPEVTQTPSHQVTQMGQEVILRCVPISNHLYFYWYRQILGQKVEFLVSFYNNEISEKSEIFDDQFSVERPDGSNFTLKIRSTKLEDSAMYFCASSEGQGVSPLHFGNGTRLTVT.

The chain links TRBV5-1 to TRBJ2-7; a weak D match, TRBD1 (6 bases). This CDR3 has 15 residues. Deletions cut 4 bases from V and 2 bases from J, with 16 bases between. Germline V gene sequence: CDR1 SGHRS, CDR2 YFSETQ. The CDR3 region has the DNA TGCGCCAGCAGCCTCCAGGACAGATATACCTACGAGCAGTACTTC. The encoded protein is CASSLQDRYTYEQYF.

The rearrangement links TRBV18 to TRBJ1-4; D gene uncertain. The ends were cut back, 3 bases at V and 0 bases at J, with 17 bases in the middle. Germline CDR1 reads KGHSH; CDR2 reads LQKENI. The CDR3 totals 18 residues. The CDR3 DNA reads as TGTGCCAGCTCACCCTCAAGCGGGCCTGATGCAACTAATGAAAAACTGTTTTTT. It specifies CASSPSSGPDATNEKLFF.

This sequence joins TRBV20-1 and TRBJ2-7; D perhaps matches TRBD1 (5 bases). Trimming removed 4 bases at V and 6 bases at J, with 10 bases between. CDR3 size: 11 residues. Germline V CDR1 and CDR2: DFQATT, SNEGSKA (reference sequence). The CDR3 nucleotides read TGCAGTGCTACCCTAAGGGGCGAGCAGTACTTC. It translates to CSATLRGEQYF.

The chain is built from TRBV2 and TRBJ2-1, with TRBD1 matching over 8 bases. J gave up 6 bases and V 2 bases, and 6 bases lay outside the gene matches. Germline CDR1 SNHLY, CDR2 FYNNEI. CDR3 length equals 15 residues. The CDR3 nucleotides read TGTGCCAGCAGTGAAAGCAGGGGGCAAGTCAATGAGCAGTTCTTC. Its translation: CASSESRGQVNEQFF. Looking up the rest from reference TRBV2 and TRBJ2-1 gives the full variable domain: EPEVTQTPSHQVTQMGQEVILRCVPISNHLYFYWYRQILGQKVEFLVSFYNNEISEKSEIFDDQFSVERPDGSNFTLKIRSTKLEDSAMYFCASSESRGQVNEQFFGPGTRLTVL.

The chain joins TRBV6-5 to TRBJ1-5; D uncertain. The CDR3 consists of 15 residues. With 0 bases removed from V and 0 bases from J, the gap between germline ends came to 6 bases. Germline V lookup: CDR1 MNHEY, CDR2 SVGAGI. The DNA for the CDR3 is TGTGCCAGCAGTTACTCGGCAGTTAGCAATCAGCCCCAGCATTTT. Its translation: CASSYSAVSNQPQHF.

J is TRBJ2-7 and V is TRBV28; 7 positions agree with TRBD1. The germline V gene has CDR1 MDHEN and CDR2 SYDVKM. This CDR3 contains 17 residues. V gave up 5 bases and J gave up 0 bases; unmatched junction bases: 13. The CDR3 nucleotides read TGTGCCAGCAGTCCCTCGACAGGGCGTCACAGCTCCTACGAGCAGTACTTC. Residues: CASSPSTGRHSSYEQYF.

As DNA, the CDR3 is TGCGCCAGCACCCGGCGGGGGGGGACGAAAGAGACCCAGTACTTC. Translated, it gives CASTRRGGTKETQYF. The chain carries TRBV5-1 and TRBJ2-5; TRBD2 agrees at 9 bases. CDR1 and CDR2 from the germline V gene are SGHRS and YFSETQ. This CDR3 spans 15 amino acids. Trimming cost V 6 bases and J 3 bases; bases outside gene matches: 9.

A single count supports this clone. The chain is built from TRBV7-9 and TRBJ2-2; D possibly corresponds to TRBD2 (6 bases). The CDR3 runs 15 residues. Germline CDR1 is SEHNR and CDR2 is FQNEAQ (reference sequence). V lost 2 bases to trimming and J lost 3 bases, with 10 bases between them. The CDR3 nucleotides read TGTGCCAGCAGCTTAATTGGGGACTACACCGGGGAGCTGTTTTTT. Protein: CASSLIGDYTGELFF.

This rearrangement joins TRBV6-6 to TRBJ1-4; D gene unclear. From germline, CDR1 is MNHNY and CDR2 SVGAGI (reference sequence). V lost 4 bases, J lost 4 bases, and 10 bases lay in between. The CDR3 has 14 amino acids. The CDR3 protein is CASSLDWSNEKLFF. CDR3 sequence (DNA): TGTGCCAGCAGTTTGGATTGGAGTAATGAAAAACTGTTTTTT.

The V and J genes are TRBV6-5 and TRBJ1-1; D is unresolved. The CDR3 sequence is 13 residues long. V was clipped by 0 bases and J by 7 bases, with 9 bases between them. Germline V lookup: CDR1 MNHEY, CDR2 SVGAGI. CDR3: CASSYSAGVEAFF. CDR3 DNA sequence: TGTGCCAGCAGTTACTCGGCGGGAGTTGAAGCTTTCTTT.

The V and J genes are TRBV2 and TRBJ1-1, with TRBD1 matching over 10 bases. V was pared by 6 bases and J by 5 bases, with 3 bases of the junction left unmatched. This CDR3 spans 13 amino acids. Germline CDR1 SNHLY, CDR2 FYNNEI. CDR3: CASRGQGNTEAFF. CDR3 sequence (DNA): TGTGCCAGCAGGGGACAGGGGAATACTGAAGCTTTCTTT.

The chain combines TRBV6-4 with TRBJ2-3; 12 nucleotides match TRBD2. Germline V gene lookup returns CDR1 MRHNA and CDR2 SNTAGT. The CDR3 loop spans 15 amino acids. V was pared by 4 bases and J by 1 base, with 0 bases of the junction left unmatched. CDR3 nucleotide sequence: TGTGCCAGCAGTGGACTAGCGGGGGGCACAGATACGCAGTATTTT. Protein product: CASSGLAGGTDTQYF.

V gene TRBV6-1 combines with J gene TRBJ1-3; D ambiguous. V lost 8 bases and J lost 2, with 10 bases in between. The CDR3 consists of 13 residues. Germline V gives CDR1 MNHNS, CDR2 SASEGT. The CDR3 DNA sequence: TGTGCCAGCGGAGAGCCCCCTGGAAACACCATATATTTT. Amino acids: CASGEPPGNTIYF.

V and J are TRBV5-1 and TRBJ2-5; 8 bases align to TRBD1. Germline trimming cut 0 bases from V and 4 bases from J; bases unmatched to any gene: 8. The CDR3 covers 16 residues. CDR1 SGHRS and CDR2 YFSETQ come from the germline V gene. The CDR3 DNA follows: TGCGCCAGCAGCTTGGGGTCCCAACAGGGGGGAGAGACCCAGTACTTC. It codes for CASSLGSQQGGETQYF.

The V gene is TRBV7-9, the J gene TRBJ2-7, with D tentatively TRBD1 (6 bases). The germline V gene encodes CDR1 SEHNR and CDR2 FQNEAQ (reference sequence). Trimming took off 3 bases at V and 11 bases at J, with 14 bases between the two ends. CDR3 length: 12 amino acids. The chain's CDR3 is CASSFTGSGEYF. CDR3 in DNA: TGTGCCAGCAGCTTTACAGGGTCCGGGGAGTACTTC.

This clone was observed a single time. This rearrangement joins TRBV6-5 to TRBJ1-1; TRBD1 agrees at 7 bases. This CDR3 has 14 residues. Per the germline V gene, CDR1 is MNHEY and CDR2 is SVGAGI. With V trimmed by 6 bases and J by 0 bases, 4 bases remained unmatched. The CDR3 sequence: CASRPGTVNTEAFF. Here the CDR3 DNA reads TGTGCCAGCAGACCCGGGACAGTGAACACTGAAGCTTTCTTT.

This clone was counted a few times. The rearrangement uses TRBV5-1 and TRBJ2-2; 10 nucleotides line up with TRBD1. The ends lost 3 bases at V and 6 bases at J; junction bases unmatched: 5. The CDR3 contains 15 residues. Germline CDR1 SGHRS, CDR2 YFSETQ. CDR3 coding DNA: TGCGCCAGCAGCTCGGGACAGGGGTTCCCCGGGGAGCTGTTTTTT. Encoded protein: CASSSGQGFPGELFF.

The chain joins TRBV11-3 to TRBJ2-7, with a weak D call TRBD1 (6 bases). V was cut by 5 bases and J by 6 bases, with 17 bases left in between. This CDR3 has 14 residues. From germline, CDR1 is SGHNT and CDR2 YENEEA. The CDR3 DNA follows: TGTGCCAGCAGCCAGGGGACATCTACTCCCGAGCAGTACTTC. Amino acid sequence: CASSQGTSTPEQYF.

This chain connects TRBV10-3 to TRBJ1-2; tentatively, D is TRBD1 (6 bases). The CDR3 consists of 13 residues. Germline V gene data show CDR1 as ENHRY and CDR2 as SYGVKD. V was clipped by 4 bases and J by 5 bases, with 11 bases between them. As DNA, the CDR3 is TGTGCCATCAGTGGGTCAGGGGCATATGGCTACACCTTC. It translates to CAISGSGAYGYTF.

The chain combines TRBV10-3 with TRBJ1-1; 7 bases line up with TRBD1. Germline loops: CDR1 ENHRY, CDR2 SYGVKD. This CDR3 is 13 amino acids long. V lost 7 bases, J lost 4 bases, and 6 bases stayed unmatched. CDR3 amino acids: CAIKRGRGTEAFF. CDR3 nucleotides: TGTGCCATCAAAAGGGGGCGCGGCACTGAAGCTTTCTTT.

The rearrangement joins TRBV5-4 to TRBJ1-2, with D perhaps TRBD1 (5 bases). Trimming cost V 5 bases and J 2 bases, with 13 bases left between them. The CDR3 covers 14 residues. Looked up from germline, CDR1 is SGHNT and CDR2 is YYREEE (reference sequence). CDR3 sequence reads: CASRGRPGNYGYTF. The CDR3 region has the DNA TGTGCCAGCAGGGGGCGGCCAGGGAACTATGGCTACACCTTC.

The J gene is TRBJ1-2, the V gene TRBV28; D perhaps matches TRBD1 (5 bases). CDR3 length equals 13 residues. The V gene lost 2 bases and the J gene lost 4 bases, with 8 bases spanning the gap. Germline lookup yields CDR1 MDHEN and CDR2 SYDVKM. Here the CDR3 DNA reads TGTGCCAGCAGTTTAGACAGTACCTATGGCTACACCTTC. Translated: CASSLDSTYGYTF.

The J gene is TRBJ1-2, the V gene TRBV28; D call uncertain. Trimming shortened V by 4 bases and J by 0 bases, and 9 bases separated the two germline ends. Germline assignment: CDR1 MDHEN and CDR2 SYDVKM. The CDR3 spans 14 residues. This chain's CDR3 is CASSSVIANYGYTF. The CDR3 DNA reads TGTGCCAGCAGTTCCGTGATAGCTAACTATGGCTACACCTTC.

In its sample, this clone was seen once. This chain connects TRBV30 to TRBJ1-4; D possibly corresponds to TRBD1 (5 bases). V was trimmed by 2 bases and J by 2 bases, leaving 12 bases between them. Germline CDR1 GTSNPN, CDR2 SVGIG (reference sequence). The CDR3 is made up of 15 amino acids. The chain's CDR3 is CAWSSPTVTNEKLFF. CDR3 in DNA: TGTGCCTGGAGTAGCCCGACAGTTACTAATGAAAAACTGTTTTTT. Looking up the rest from reference TRBV30 and TRBJ1-4 gives the full variable domain: SQTIHQWPATLVQPVGSPLSLECTVEGTSNPNLYWYRQAAGRGLQLLFYSVGIGQISSEVPQNLSASRPQDRQFILSSKKLLLSDSGFYLCAWSSPTVTNEKLFFGSGTQLSVL.

CDR3 sequence (DNA): TGCGCCAGCAGCTTACAAGTAAGCTCCTACGAGCAGTACTTC. Translated: CASSLQVSSYEQYF. V usage is TRBV5-1 and J usage is TRBJ2-7, with D unclear. Between the trimmed V and J ends, which lost 2 bases and 0 bases, there was a span of 9 bases. This CDR3 region has 14 residues. CDR1 SGHRS and CDR2 YFSETQ come from the germline V gene.